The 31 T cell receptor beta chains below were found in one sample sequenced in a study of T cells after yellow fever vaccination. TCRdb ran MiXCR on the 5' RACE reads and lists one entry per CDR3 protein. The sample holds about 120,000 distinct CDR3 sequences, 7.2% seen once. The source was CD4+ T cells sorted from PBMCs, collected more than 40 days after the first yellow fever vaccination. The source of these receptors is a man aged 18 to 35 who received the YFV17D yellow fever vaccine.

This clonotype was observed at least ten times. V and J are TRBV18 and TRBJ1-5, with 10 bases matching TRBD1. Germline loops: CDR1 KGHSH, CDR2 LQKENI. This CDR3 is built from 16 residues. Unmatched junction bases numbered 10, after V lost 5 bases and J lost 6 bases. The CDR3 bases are TGTGCCAGCTCATCCTCGACAGGGGGCCGTACTCAGCCCCAGCATTTT. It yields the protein CASSSSTGGRTQPQHF.

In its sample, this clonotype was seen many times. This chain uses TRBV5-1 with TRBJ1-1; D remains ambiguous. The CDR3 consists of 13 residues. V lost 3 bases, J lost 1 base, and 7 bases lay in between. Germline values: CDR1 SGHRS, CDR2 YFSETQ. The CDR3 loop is CASSSDANTEAFF. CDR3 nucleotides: TGCGCCAGCAGCTCAGATGCGAACACTGAAGCTTTCTTT. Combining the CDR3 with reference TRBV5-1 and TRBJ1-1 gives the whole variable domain KAGVTQTPRYLIKTRGQQVTLSCSPISGHRSVSWYQQTPGQGLQFLFEYFSETQRNKGNFPGRFSGRQFSNSRSEMNVSTLELGDSALYLCASSSDANTEAFFGQGTRLTVV.

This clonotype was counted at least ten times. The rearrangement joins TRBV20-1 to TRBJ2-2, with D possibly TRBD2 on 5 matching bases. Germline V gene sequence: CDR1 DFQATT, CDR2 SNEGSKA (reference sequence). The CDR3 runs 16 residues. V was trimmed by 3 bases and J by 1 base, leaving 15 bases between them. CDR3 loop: CSARPRGRENTGELFF. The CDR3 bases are TGCAGTGCTAGGCCCCGTGGCCGGGAGAACACCGGGGAGCTGTTTTTT.

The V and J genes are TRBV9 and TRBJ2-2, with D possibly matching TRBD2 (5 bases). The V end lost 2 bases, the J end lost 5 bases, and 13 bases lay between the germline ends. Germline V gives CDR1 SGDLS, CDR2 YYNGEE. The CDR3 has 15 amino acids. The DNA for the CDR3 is TGTGCCAGCAGCGTCGAACTGACGGGGACCGGGGAGCTGTTTTTT. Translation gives CASSVELTGTGELFF.

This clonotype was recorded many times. The CDR3 bases are TGTGCCAGCAGTTTGGCACCGGACAGGGAAGCCAAAAACATTCAGTACTTC. This gives the protein CASSLAPDREAKNIQYF. The J gene is TRBJ2-4, the V gene TRBV12-3 or TRBV12-4, with TRBD1 matching 8 bases. The J segment lost 0 bases and the V segment lost 3 bases, leaving 7 bases of the junction unmatched. The CDR3 contains 17 residues.

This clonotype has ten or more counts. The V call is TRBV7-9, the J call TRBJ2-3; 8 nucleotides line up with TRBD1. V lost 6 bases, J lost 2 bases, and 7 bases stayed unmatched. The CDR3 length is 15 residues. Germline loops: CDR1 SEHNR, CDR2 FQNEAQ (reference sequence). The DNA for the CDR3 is TGTGCCAGCAGGTTCGGACAGGGCCACACAGATACGCAGTATTTT. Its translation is CASRFGQGHTDTQYF.

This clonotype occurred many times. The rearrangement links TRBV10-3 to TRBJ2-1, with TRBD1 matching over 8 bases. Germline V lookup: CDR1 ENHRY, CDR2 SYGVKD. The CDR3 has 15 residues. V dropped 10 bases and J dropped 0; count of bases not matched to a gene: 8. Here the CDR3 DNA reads TGTGCCACTCACCGCGACAGGGGCTCCTACAATGAGCAGTTCTTC. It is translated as CATHRDRGSYNEQFF.

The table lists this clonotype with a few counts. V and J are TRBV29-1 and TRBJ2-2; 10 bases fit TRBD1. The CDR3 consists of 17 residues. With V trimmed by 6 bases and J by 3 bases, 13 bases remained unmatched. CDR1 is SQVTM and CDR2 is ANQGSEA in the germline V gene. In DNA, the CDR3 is TGCAGCGTCACTTACATCCCGGGACAGGGGTACACCGGGGAGCTGTTTTTT. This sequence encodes CSVTYIPGQGYTGELFF.

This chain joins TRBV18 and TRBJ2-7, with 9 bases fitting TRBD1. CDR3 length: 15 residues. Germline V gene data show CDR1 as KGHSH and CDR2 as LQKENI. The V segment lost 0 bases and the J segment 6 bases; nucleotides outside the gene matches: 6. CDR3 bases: TGTGCCAGCTCACCACCCGGGACAGGGTTGATCGAGCAGTACTTC. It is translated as CASSPPGTGLIEQYF.

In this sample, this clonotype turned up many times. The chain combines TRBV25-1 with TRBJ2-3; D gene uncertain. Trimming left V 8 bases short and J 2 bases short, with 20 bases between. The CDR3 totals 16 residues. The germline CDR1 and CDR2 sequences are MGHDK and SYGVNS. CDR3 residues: CASPRKDPSFTDTQYF. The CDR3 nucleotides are TGTGCCAGCCCAAGAAAGGACCCTTCCTTCACAGATACGCAGTATTTT.

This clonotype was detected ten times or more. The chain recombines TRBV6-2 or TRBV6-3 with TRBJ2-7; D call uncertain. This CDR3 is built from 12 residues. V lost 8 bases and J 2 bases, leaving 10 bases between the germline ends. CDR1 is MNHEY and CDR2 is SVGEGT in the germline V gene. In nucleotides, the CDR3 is TGTGCCAGCGAGTCACCCACCTACGAGCAGTACTTC. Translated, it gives CASESPTYEQYF.

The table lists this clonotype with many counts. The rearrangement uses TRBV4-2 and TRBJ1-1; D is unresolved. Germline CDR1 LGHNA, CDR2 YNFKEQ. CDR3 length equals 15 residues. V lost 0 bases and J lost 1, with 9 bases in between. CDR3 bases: TGTGCCAGCAGCCAAGAAGGCGGGTGGAACACTGAAGCTTTCTTT. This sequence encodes CASSQEGGWNTEAFF.

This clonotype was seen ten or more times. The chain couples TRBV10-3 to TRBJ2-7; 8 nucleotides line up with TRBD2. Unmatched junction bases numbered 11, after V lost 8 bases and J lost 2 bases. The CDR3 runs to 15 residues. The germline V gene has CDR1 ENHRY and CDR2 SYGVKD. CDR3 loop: CAIRGTSSKTYEQYF. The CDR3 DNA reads TGTGCCATCCGAGGGACTAGTTCGAAAACCTACGAGCAGTACTTC.

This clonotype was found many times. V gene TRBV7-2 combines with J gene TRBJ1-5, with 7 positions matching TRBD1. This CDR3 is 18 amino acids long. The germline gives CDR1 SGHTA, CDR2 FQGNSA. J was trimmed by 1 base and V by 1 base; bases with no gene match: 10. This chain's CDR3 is CASSLGQGGSWSNQPQHF. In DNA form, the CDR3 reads TGTGCCAGCAGCTTAGGGCAGGGGGGTTCGTGGAGCAATCAGCCCCAGCATTTT. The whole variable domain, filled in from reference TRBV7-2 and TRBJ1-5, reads GAGVSQSPSNKVTEKGKDVELRCDPISGHTALYWYRQSLGQGLEFLIYFQGNSAPDKSGLPSDRFSAERTGGSVSTLTIQRTQQEDSAVYLCASSLGQGGSWSNQPQHFGDGTRLSIL.

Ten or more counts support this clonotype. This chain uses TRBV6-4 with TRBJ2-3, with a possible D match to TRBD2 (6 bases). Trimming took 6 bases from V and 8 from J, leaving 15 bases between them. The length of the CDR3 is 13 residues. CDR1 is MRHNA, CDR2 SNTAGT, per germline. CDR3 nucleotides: TGTGCCAGCAGCCGGGGGAGCGAGAGTACGCAGTATTTT. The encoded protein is CASSRGSESTQYF.

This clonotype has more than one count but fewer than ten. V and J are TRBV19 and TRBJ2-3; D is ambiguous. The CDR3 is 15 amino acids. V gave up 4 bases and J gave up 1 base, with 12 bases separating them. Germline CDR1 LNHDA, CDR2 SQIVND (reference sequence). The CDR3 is CASSNMGLGTDTQYF. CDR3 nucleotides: TGTGCCAGTAGTAACATGGGGTTGGGCACAGATACGCAGTATTTT. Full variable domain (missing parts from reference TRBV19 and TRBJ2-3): DGGITQSPKYLFRKEGQNVTLSCEQNLNHDAMYWYRQDPGQGLRLIYYSQIVNDFQKGDIAEGYSVSREKKESFPLTVTSAQKNPTAFYLCASSNMGLGTDTQYFGPGTRLTVL.

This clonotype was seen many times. CDR3 DNA sequence: TGTGCCAGCAGCCCATTCCCCGGGGGAAGCGAGCAGTTCTTC. Protein sequence: CASSPFPGGSEQFF. This rearrangement joins TRBV7-2 to TRBJ2-1, with D possibly matching TRBD2 (6 bases). The CDR3 runs to 14 residues. Germline V lookup: CDR1 SGHTA, CDR2 FQGNSA. Trimming took off 5 bases at V and 10 bases at J, with 18 bases between the two ends.

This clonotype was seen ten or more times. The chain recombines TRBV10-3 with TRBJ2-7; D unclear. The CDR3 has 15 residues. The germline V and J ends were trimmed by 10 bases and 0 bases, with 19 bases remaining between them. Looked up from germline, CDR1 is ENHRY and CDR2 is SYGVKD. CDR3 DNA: TGTGCCAGCTCGCTCGGACCCAGGAGCTCCTACGAGCAGTACGTC. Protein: CASSLGPRSSYEQYV.

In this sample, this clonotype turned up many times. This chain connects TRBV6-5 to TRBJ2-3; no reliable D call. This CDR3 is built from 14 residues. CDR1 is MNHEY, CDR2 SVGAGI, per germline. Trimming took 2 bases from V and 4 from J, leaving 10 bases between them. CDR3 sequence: CASSYAPAADTQYF. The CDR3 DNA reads TGTGCCAGCAGTTACGCGCCAGCAGCAGATACGCAGTATTTT.

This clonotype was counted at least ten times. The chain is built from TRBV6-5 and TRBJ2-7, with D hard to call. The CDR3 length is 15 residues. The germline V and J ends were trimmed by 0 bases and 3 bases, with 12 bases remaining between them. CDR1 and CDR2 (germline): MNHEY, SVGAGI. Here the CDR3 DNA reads TGTGCCAGCAGTTACTCGACAAAAGCCTACTACGAGCAGTACTTC. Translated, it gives CASSYSTKAYYEQYF.

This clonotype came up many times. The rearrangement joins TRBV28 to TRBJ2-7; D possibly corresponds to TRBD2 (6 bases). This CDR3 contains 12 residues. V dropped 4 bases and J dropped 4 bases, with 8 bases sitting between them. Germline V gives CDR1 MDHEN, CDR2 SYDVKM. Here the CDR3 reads CASSSGGYEQYV. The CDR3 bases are TGTGCCAGCAGTTCTGGGGGGTACGAGCAGTACGTC.

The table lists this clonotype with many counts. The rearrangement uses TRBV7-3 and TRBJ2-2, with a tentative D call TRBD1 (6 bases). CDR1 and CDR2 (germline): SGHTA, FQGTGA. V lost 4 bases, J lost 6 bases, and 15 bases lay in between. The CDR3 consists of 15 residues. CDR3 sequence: CASSSGTPRSGELFF. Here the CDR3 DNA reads TGTGCCAGCAGCTCAGGGACACCGCGGTCCGGGGAGCTGTTTTTT.

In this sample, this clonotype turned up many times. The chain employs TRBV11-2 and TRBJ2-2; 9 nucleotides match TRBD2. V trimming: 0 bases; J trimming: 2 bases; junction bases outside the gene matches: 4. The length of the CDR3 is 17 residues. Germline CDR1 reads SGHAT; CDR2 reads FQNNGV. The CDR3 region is CASSLEGLALNTGELFF. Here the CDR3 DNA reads TGTGCCAGCAGCTTAGAGGGACTAGCCCTTAACACCGGGGAGCTGTTTTTT.

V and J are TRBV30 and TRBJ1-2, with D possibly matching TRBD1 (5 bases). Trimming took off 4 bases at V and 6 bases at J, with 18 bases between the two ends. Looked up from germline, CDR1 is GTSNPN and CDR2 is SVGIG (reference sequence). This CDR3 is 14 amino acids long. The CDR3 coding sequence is TGTGCCTGGACCTCCAACAGAGGGGATAATGGCTACACCTTC. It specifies CAWTSNRGDNGYTF.

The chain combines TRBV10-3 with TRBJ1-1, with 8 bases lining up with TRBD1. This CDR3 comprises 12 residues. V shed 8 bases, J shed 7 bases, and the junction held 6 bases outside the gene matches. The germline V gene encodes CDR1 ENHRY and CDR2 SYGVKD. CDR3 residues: CAISSGTGEAFF. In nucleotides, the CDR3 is TGTGCCATCTCATCAGGGACAGGTGAAGCTTTCTTT.

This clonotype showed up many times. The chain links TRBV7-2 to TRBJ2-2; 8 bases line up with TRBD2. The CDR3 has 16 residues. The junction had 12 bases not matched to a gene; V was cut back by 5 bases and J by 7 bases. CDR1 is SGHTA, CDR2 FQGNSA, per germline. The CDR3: CASSPRLALIGGELFF. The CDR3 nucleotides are TGTGCCAGCAGCCCAAGACTAGCGCTCATTGGCGGGGAGCTGTTTTTT.

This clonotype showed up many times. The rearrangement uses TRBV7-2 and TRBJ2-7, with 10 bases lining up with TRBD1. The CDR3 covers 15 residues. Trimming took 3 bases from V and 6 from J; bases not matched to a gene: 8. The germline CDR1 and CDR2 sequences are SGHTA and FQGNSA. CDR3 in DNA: TGTGCCAGCAGCTTTGCCGTGACAGGGGGCCGCGAGCAGTACTTC. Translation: CASSFAVTGGREQYF.

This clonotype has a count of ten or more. The CDR3 loop reads CASSQDPGGSSYGYTF. The CDR3 DNA follows: TGCGCCAGCAGCCAAGACCCAGGGGGCAGCTCCTATGGCTACACCTTC. V is TRBV4-3 and J is TRBJ1-2; TRBD1 aligns across 8 bases. This CDR3 has 16 residues. Looked up from germline, CDR1 is LGHNA and CDR2 is YSLEER. Unmatched junction bases numbered 7, after V lost 0 bases and J lost 4 bases.

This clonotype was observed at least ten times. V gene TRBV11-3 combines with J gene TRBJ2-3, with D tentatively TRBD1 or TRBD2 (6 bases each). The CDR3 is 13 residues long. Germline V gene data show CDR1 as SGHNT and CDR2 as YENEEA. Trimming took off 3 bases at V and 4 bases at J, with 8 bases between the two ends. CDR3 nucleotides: TGTGCCAGCAGCTTGGGGGGCTCAGATACGCAGTATTTT. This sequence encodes CASSLGGSDTQYF. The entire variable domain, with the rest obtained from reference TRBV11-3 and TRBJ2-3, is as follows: EAGVVQSPRYKIIEKKQPVAFWCNPISGHNTLYWYLQNLGQGPELLIRYENEEAVDDSQLPKDRFSAERLKGVDSTLKIQPAELGDSAVYLCASSLGGSDTQYFGPGTRLTVL.

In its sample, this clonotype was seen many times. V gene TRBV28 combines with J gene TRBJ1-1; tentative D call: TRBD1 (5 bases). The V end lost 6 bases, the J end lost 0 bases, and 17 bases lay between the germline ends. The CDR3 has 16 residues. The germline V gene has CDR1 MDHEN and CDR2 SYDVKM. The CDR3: CASRTPKPTVNTEAFF. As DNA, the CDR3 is TGTGCCAGCAGGACACCGAAACCGACAGTGAACACTGAAGCTTTCTTT.

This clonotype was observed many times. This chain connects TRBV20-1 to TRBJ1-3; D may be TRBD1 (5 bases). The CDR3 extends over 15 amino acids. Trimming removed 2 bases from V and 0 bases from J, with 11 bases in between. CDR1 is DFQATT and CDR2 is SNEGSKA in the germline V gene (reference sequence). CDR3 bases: TGCAGTGCTAGATACAGGCGCCCCTCTGGAAACACCATATATTTT. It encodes CSARYRRPSGNTIYF.